Below, 32 T cell receptor beta chains from the same sample are listed, as sequenced in a study of regulatory T cells in long-lasting Graves disease (dated by TCRdb to 2020 to 2022). The meaning of the sample's time point label: newly diagnosed GD, antithyroid drugs for less than 3 months. For both TCR sequencing and RNA sequencing, RNA was extracted from PBMCs using TRIzol. Library preparation was by multiplex PCR. For sequencing, an Illumina HiSeq 4000 was employed. TCR beta libraries were built with iRepertoire HTBI primers and Arm-PCR amplification of CDR3 regions. TCRdb took the public reads, trimmed them with fastp at Q25, ran MiXCR for clone calling and kept in-frame beta chains. Records with the same CDR3 protein are collapsed into one entry carrying the most frequent genes and DNA. The sample data list 540,000 or so distinct CDR3 sequences, and approximately 13% of these were observed just once. Roughly a tenth of the sample lies in the top ten.

These data are also associated with another study on T cells in Graves' hyperthyroidism and ophthalmopathy.

The sequencing used peripheral blood mononuclear cells (PBMCs), collected at new diagnosis, from a patient treated with antithyroid drugs. These receptors were collected from a man younger than 45 with Graves disease. Donor details come from another sample of the same person, matched by shared clones.

This clonotype has a count of ten or more. The chain couples TRBV12-3 or TRBV12-4 to TRBJ2-7; 7 nucleotides line up with TRBD2. The CDR3 has 15 amino acids. With 5 bases clipped from V and 1 base from J, the junction kept 8 bases outside the gene matches. CDR3 loop: CASSITSDLSYEQYF. The CDR3 DNA reads as TGTGCCAGCAGTATCACTAGCGACCTTTCCTACGAGCAGTACTTC.

There are many counts of this clonotype. The V and J genes are TRBV6-2 or TRBV6-3 and TRBJ1-5; no reliable D call. Per the germline V gene, CDR1 is MNHEY and CDR2 is SVGEGT. This CDR3 comprises 14 residues. Trimming stripped 0 bases from V and 3 bases from J, with 6 bases between. CDR3 DNA sequence: TGTGCCAGCAGTTACTCCGCGGACAATCAGCCCCAGCATTTT. Its translation: CASSYSADNQPQHF.

This clonotype was detected many times. The J gene is TRBJ1-4, the V gene TRBV5-4; TRBD1 matches 8 bases. The V gene's germline CDR1 is SGHNT and CDR2 YYREEE (reference sequence). J gave up 15 bases and V 3 bases, and 7 bases lay outside the gene matches. CDR3 length equals 12 residues. CDR3 protein: CASSYTGGQMFF. The CDR3, as DNA: TGTGCCAGCAGCTATACAGGGGGTCAAATGTTTTTT.

The chain links TRBV9 to TRBJ1-1; a weak D match, TRBD1 (6 bases). The CDR3 has 14 amino acids. Germline V lookup: CDR1 SGDLS, CDR2 YYNGEE. V lost 4 bases and J lost 5, with 15 bases in between. The CDR3 nucleotides read TGTGCCAGCAGCCTGGGGGCCCGCGGAACTGAAGCTTTCTTT. As protein: CASSLGARGTEAFF.

This clonotype came up many times. The chain links TRBV20-1 to TRBJ2-5; D is undetermined. V was shortened by 4 bases and J by 1 base, with 13 bases between the two germline ends. The CDR3 has 14 residues. From germline, CDR1 is DFQATT and CDR2 SNEGSKA (reference sequence). For the CDR3, the DNA is TGCAGTGCTAAGGGTCGACCCGCCCAAGAGACCCAGTACTTC. It specifies CSAKGRPAQETQYF.

This clonotype has a count of ten or more. The chain has TRBV27 and TRBJ2-7; D perhaps matches TRBD1 (6 bases). Trimming shortened V by 3 bases and J by 4 bases, and 10 bases separated the two germline ends. The CDR3 is made up of 13 amino acids. CDR1 and CDR2 from the germline V gene are MNHEY and SMNVEV (reference sequence). In DNA form, the CDR3 reads TGTGCCAGCAGTTTTAACAGGGCGTACGAGCAGTACTTC. Residues: CASSFNRAYEQYF.

Here the CDR3 reads CSAREATGGELFF. The CDR3 coding sequence is TGCAGTGCTAGAGAGGCTACCGGCGGGGAGCTGTTTTTT. The rearrangement links TRBV20-1 to TRBJ2-2, with D uncertain. The germline V gene encodes CDR1 DFQATT and CDR2 SNEGSKA (reference sequence). This CDR3 is built from 13 residues. V lost 0 bases and J 7 bases, leaving 9 bases between the germline ends.

This clonotype was counted many times. The chain employs TRBV12-3 or TRBV12-4 and TRBJ2-2; tentatively, D is TRBD1 (6 bases). Trimming took 6 bases from V and 5 from J, leaving 19 bases between them. The CDR3 runs 16 residues. This CDR3 is CASRPIGGPITGELFF. The CDR3 DNA follows: TGTGCCAGCAGACCTATAGGGGGACCTATTACCGGGGAGCTGTTTTTT.

This clonotype showed up many times. This chain links TRBV5-1 with TRBJ2-5, with 7 positions matching TRBD1. Per germline, CDR1 SGHRS and CDR2 YFSETQ. Trimming cost V 4 bases and J 4 bases; bases outside gene matches: 7. The CDR3 loop spans 14 amino acids. CDR3: CASSPRTGTETQYF. The CDR3 DNA reads as TGCGCCAGCAGCCCGAGGACAGGCACAGAGACCCAGTACTTC.

This chain uses TRBV20-1 with TRBJ2-2; possibly TRBD1 for D (5 bases). In germline, CDR1 is DFQATT, CDR2 SNEGSKA (reference sequence). The CDR3 loop spans 12 amino acids. Trimming shortened V by 3 bases and J by 7 bases, and 9 bases separated the two germline ends. The CDR3 bases are TGCAGTGCTAGGGGGCCGAGCGGGGAGCTGTTTTTT. Translating it yields CSARGPSGELFF.

Comments on this clonotype: Just one base apart from a much larger clone, this may be a read error. The chain couples TRBV11-2 to TRBJ2-1; 12 bases fit TRBD2. The CDR3 extends over 15 amino acids. The V and J ends lost 10 bases and 7 bases, in that order; junction bases with no gene match: 11. CDR1 and CDR2 from the germline V gene are SGHAT and FQNNGV. The CDR3 DNA reads TGTGCCAACAGGGCGACTAGCGGGAGAAATAATGAGCAGTTCTTC. Encoded protein: CANRATSGRNNEQFF.

This clonotype was seen ten or more times. This chain links TRBV7-9 with TRBJ2-7; perhaps TRBD2 as D (6 bases). V dropped 5 bases and J dropped 5 bases, with 19 bases sitting between them. Germline assignment: CDR1 SEHNR and CDR2 FQNEAQ (reference sequence). This CDR3 has 15 amino acids. CDR3 protein: CASSVPGRTFNEQYF. CDR3 in DNA: TGTGCCAGCAGCGTACCAGGGAGGACATTTAACGAGCAGTACTTC. Full variable domain (outside the CDR3, taken from reference TRBV7-9 and TRBJ2-7): DTGVSQNPRHKITKRGQNVTFRCDPISEHNRLYWYRQTLGQGPEFLTYFQNEAQLEKSRLLSDRFSAERPKGSFSTLEIQRTEQGDSAMYLCASSVPGRTFNEQYFGPGTRLTVT.

This clonotype has only one observation. This rearrangement joins TRBV4-1 to TRBJ1-5; a possible D gene is TRBD1 (6 bases). With 0 bases removed from V and 5 bases from J, the gap between germline ends came to 14 bases. The CDR3 has 16 residues. Germline V gene sequence: CDR1 MGHRA, CDR2 YSYEKL. The CDR3 nucleotides are TGCGCCAGCAGCCAAGATCTGCAGGGGATGTATCAGCCCCAGCATTTT. Protein sequence: CASSQDLQGMYQPQHF.

The V gene is TRBV18, the J gene TRBJ2-6; D remains unclear. Deletions cut 0 bases from V and 4 bases from J, with 10 bases between. Germline V gene sequence: CDR1 KGHSH, CDR2 LQKENI. This CDR3 is 16 amino acids long. The chain's CDR3 is CASSPPAAAGANVLTF. The CDR3 DNA reads as TGTGCCAGCTCACCACCGGCCGCGGCAGGGGCCAACGTCCTGACTTTC.

This clonotype appeared many times. The chain uses TRBV18 and TRBJ1-2; 12 bases map to TRBD1. The V gene's germline CDR1 is KGHSH and CDR2 LQKENI. This CDR3 has 16 residues. Trimming took 0 bases from V and 4 from J; bases not matched to a gene: 3. In DNA form, the CDR3 reads TGTGCCAGCTCACCACCAGGGACAGGGGGCAGCTATGGCTACACCTTC. The encoded protein is CASSPPGTGGSYGYTF.

This clonotype occurred a few times. CDR3 in DNA: TGCGCCAGCTGCGGGCAGGGGGCTACTAATGAAAAACTGTTTTTT. It codes for CASCGQGATNEKLFF. The J gene is TRBJ1-4, the V gene TRBV5-1, with 8 bases aligning to TRBD1. V shed 7 bases and J 2 bases; nucleotides not matched to a gene: 7. The CDR3 has 15 amino acids. The germline CDR1 and CDR2 sequences are SGHRS and YFSETQ.

This clonotype was seen at least ten times. V usage is TRBV5-4 and J usage is TRBJ2-1; D is perhaps TRBD2 (5 bases). Trimming pared 4 bases from V and 1 base from J, leaving 12 bases between. CDR3 length: 15 residues. Germline CDR1 is SGHNT and CDR2 is YYREEE (reference sequence). The CDR3, as DNA: TGTGCCAGCAGCGCTAGCTGGGAGTCCTACAATGAGCAGTTCTTC. Residues: CASSASWESYNEQFF.

This clonotype was counted only a few times. The CDR3 spells CASSAAQGLYSNQPQHF. Written as DNA, the CDR3 is TGTGCCAGCAGTGCGGCACAGGGCCTCTATAGCAATCAGCCCCAGCATTTT. The rearrangement uses TRBV6-2 or TRBV6-3 and TRBJ1-5, with D maybe TRBD1 (6 bases). Germline V gene data show CDR1 as MNHEY and CDR2 as SVGEGT. Trimming left V 5 bases short and J 0 bases short, with 17 bases between. The CDR3 is 17 amino acids.

In this sample, this clonotype turned up many times. The chain combines TRBV27 with TRBJ1-2, with 7 bases identical to TRBD1. The CDR3 totals 14 residues. Germline values: CDR1 MNHEY, CDR2 SMNVEV (reference sequence). V gave up 7 bases and J gave up 4 bases; unmatched junction bases: 9. The CDR3 bases are TGTGCCAGCATCAAGGGGGCGCTGACCTATGGCTACACCTTC. It encodes CASIKGALTYGYTF.

This clonotype was observed many times. V usage is TRBV27 and J usage is TRBJ2-5; 12 nucleotides agree with TRBD1. From germline, CDR1 is MNHEY and CDR2 SMNVEV (reference sequence). Trimming cost V 3 bases and J 6 bases; bases outside gene matches: 2. The CDR3 sequence is 14 residues long. In DNA form, the CDR3 reads TGTGCCAGCAGTTTCGGGACAGGGGGCAAGACCCAGTACTTC. Translation gives CASSFGTGGKTQYF.

The sample holds a few counts of this clonotype. The chain has TRBV6-2 or TRBV6-3 and TRBJ2-3; D may be TRBD1 (6 bases). V was shortened by 10 bases and J by 1 base, with 18 bases between the two germline ends. The germline CDR1 and CDR2 sequences are MNHEY and SVGEGT. This CDR3 is 15 amino acids long. DNA of the CDR3: TGTGCCACCGCCTTAGTGGCAGGGGGCACAGATACGCAGTATTTT. Amino acids: CATALVAGGTDTQYF.

This clonotype was counted at least ten times. The chain couples TRBV7-3 to TRBJ2-6; tentatively, D is TRBD1 (6 bases). The V end was cut by 5 bases, the J end by 2 bases, with 10 bases between. The length of the CDR3 is 15 residues. Germline V CDR1 and CDR2: SGHTA, FQGTGA. CDR3 region: CASSADRPGANVLTF. For the CDR3, the DNA is TGTGCCAGCAGCGCAGACAGGCCTGGGGCCAACGTCCTGACTTTC.

The J gene is TRBJ1-1, the V gene TRBV11-2, with D perhaps matching TRBD1 (6 bases). Trimming removed 3 bases from V and 3 bases from J, with 14 bases in between. The CDR3 contains 15 residues. Looked up from germline, CDR1 is SGHAT and CDR2 is FQNNGV. The CDR3 region is CASSLGAGADTEAFF. The CDR3 nucleotides read TGTGCCAGCAGCTTGGGGGCAGGGGCGGACACTGAAGCTTTCTTT.

This clonotype has at least ten counts. The chain has TRBV16 and TRBJ2-1, with D perhaps TRBD2 (5 bases). CDR1 and CDR2 (germline): KGHSY, FQNENV. The CDR3 runs 13 residues. V lost 4 bases and J lost 10, with 14 bases in between. This CDR3 is CASSPDSPGEQFF. CDR3 coding DNA: TGTGCCAGCAGCCCGGACTCACCAGGCGAGCAGTTCTTC.

The genes are TRBV11-2 and TRBJ2-7; D is unclear. Trimming pared 7 bases from V and 7 bases from J, leaving 14 bases between. This CDR3 spans 12 amino acids. CDR1 and CDR2 from the germline V gene are SGHAT and FQNNGV. The CDR3 nucleotides are TGTGCCAGCACCCAAGAGAGGTGGGAGCAGTACTTC. The encoded protein is CASTQERWEQYF.

This clonotype was counted ten times or more. The V and J genes are TRBV12-3 or TRBV12-4 and TRBJ2-3; 11 nucleotides agree with TRBD1. This CDR3 has 17 amino acids. V lost 5 bases, J lost 1 base, and 8 bases stayed unmatched. CDR3 nucleotides: TGTGCCAGCAGTCTCTACGGACAGGGGGCGCGCACAGATACGCAGTATTTT. Protein sequence: CASSLYGQGARTDTQYF.

This clonotype was counted many times. The V and J genes are TRBV20-1 and TRBJ2-1; weak D call: TRBD1 (6 bases). The ends were cut back, 8 bases at V and 9 bases at J, with 14 bases in the middle. CDR3 length equals 11 residues. CDR1 DFQATT and CDR2 SNEGSKA come from the germline V gene (reference sequence). DNA for the CDR3: TGCAGTTCTCAGGGGAGAGGTGAGCAGTTCTTC. This sequence encodes CSSQGRGEQFF.

Turning to this clonotype: Being one base from a much bigger clone, this may be a read error. The CDR3 reads CASSWELAASTDTQYF. In DNA, the CDR3 is TGTGCCAGCAGCTGGGAACTAGCGGCTAGCACAGATACGCAGTATTTT. This chain links TRBV12-3 or TRBV12-4 with TRBJ2-3; 8 nucleotides agree with TRBD2. V gave up 6 bases and J gave up 0 bases; unmatched junction bases: 8. CDR3 length: 16 residues.

This clonotype was found many times. V is TRBV12-3 or TRBV12-4 and J is TRBJ2-1; 8 nucleotides agree with TRBD2. Unmatched junction bases numbered 6, after V lost 6 bases and J lost 5 bases. The CDR3 length is 14 residues. The CDR3, as DNA: TGTGCCAGCAGCCGTAGCGGGACCGACAATGAGCAGTTCTTC. It codes for CASSRSGTDNEQFF.

This sequence joins TRBV18 and TRBJ1-1; D might be TRBD1 (5 bases). Per the germline V gene, CDR1 is KGHSH and CDR2 is LQKENI. There are 15 residues in the CDR3. The ends were cut back, 1 base at V and 1 base at J, with 10 bases in the middle. CDR3 sequence (DNA): TGTGCCAGCTCACCACTATCCAGGGAGAACACTGAAGCTTTCTTT. Translated: CASSPLSRENTEAFF.

This clonotype has a count of ten or more. This chain connects TRBV2 to TRBJ2-1; tentatively, D is TRBD2 (5 bases). V was shortened by 6 bases and J by 0 bases, with 9 bases between the two germline ends. Germline V gives CDR1 SNHLY, CDR2 FYNNEI. This CDR3 comprises 14 residues. In DNA, the CDR3 is TGTGCCAGCAGAGGAGACTACTCCTACAATGAGCAGTTCTTC. It specifies CASRGDYSYNEQFF.

This clonotype has a handful of counts. The chain links TRBV29-1 to TRBJ2-1; D not certain. CDR1 is SQVTM and CDR2 is ANQGSEA in the germline V gene. V was pared by 1 base and J by 2 bases, with 9 bases between. There are 14 residues in the CDR3. The CDR3, as DNA: TGCAGCGTTGAAGTTATGAGTACCTACAATGAGCAGTTCTTC. It codes for CSVEVMSTYNEQFF.